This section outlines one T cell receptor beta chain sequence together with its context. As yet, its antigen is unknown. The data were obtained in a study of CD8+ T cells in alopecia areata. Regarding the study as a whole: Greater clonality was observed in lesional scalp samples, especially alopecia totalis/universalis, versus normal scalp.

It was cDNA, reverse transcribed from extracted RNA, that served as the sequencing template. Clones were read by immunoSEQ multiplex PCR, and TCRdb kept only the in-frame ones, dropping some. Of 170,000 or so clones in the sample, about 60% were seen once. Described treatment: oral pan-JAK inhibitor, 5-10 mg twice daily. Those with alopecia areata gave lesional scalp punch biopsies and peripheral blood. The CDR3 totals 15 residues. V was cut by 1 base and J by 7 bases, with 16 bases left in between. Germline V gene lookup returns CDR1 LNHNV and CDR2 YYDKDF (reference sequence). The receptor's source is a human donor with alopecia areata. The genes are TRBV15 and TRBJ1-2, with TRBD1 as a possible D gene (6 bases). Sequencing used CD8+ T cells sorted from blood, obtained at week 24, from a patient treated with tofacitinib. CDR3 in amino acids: CATSRVLGADRGYTF. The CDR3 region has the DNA TGTGCCACCAGCAGAGTTCTGGGGGCGGATCGTGGCTACACCTTC.